The 3 T cell receptor beta chains in this list originate from one sample, sequenced in a study of shared clonotypes between healthy human individuals. CD45RO-negative, CCR7-selected cells formed the naive CD8 fraction, which excluded terminally differentiated effector memory CD45RA+ cells. Libraries were prepared by immunoSEQ multiplex PCR; TCRdb keeps only in-frame clonotypes and omits some of them. The table has around 2,000,000 clones, more than 85% seen once; the top ten hold over 1.5%. Sample: naive CD8+ T cells from PBMCs. These receptors all stem from a man aged 18 to 29 in good health. Some clones in this sample may be carry-over from other donors' samples.

As for this clone: Other DNA sequences from this sample encode an identical CDR3 as well. The chain couples TRBV29-1 to TRBJ2-2, with a weak D call TRBD2 (7 bases). V lost 4 bases and J 3 bases, leaving 9 bases between the germline ends. This CDR3 is 13 amino acids long. In germline, CDR1 is SQVTM, CDR2 ANQGSEA. CDR3 amino acids: CSVVGGDTGELFF. For the CDR3, the DNA is TGCAGCGTTGTAGGGGGGGACACCGGGGAGCTGTTTTTT.

The CDR3 here is CAWSVGSFYEQYF. CDR3 DNA: TGTGCCTGGAGCGTAGGCAGTTTCTACGAGCAGTACTTC. The chain employs TRBV30 and TRBJ2-7; D remains unclear. V dropped 3 bases and J dropped 3 bases, with 12 bases sitting between them. Germline CDR1 GTSNPN, CDR2 SVGIG (reference sequence). There are 13 residues in the CDR3.

The chain uses TRBV27 and TRBJ1-2, with D hard to call. Germline V gives CDR1 MNHEY, CDR2 SMNVEV (reference sequence). V lost 1 base to trimming and J lost 1 base, with 13 bases between them. This CDR3 has 16 amino acids. The CDR3 loop is CASSLLSPPNNYGYTF. The CDR3 DNA reads as TGTGCCAGCAGTTTATTAAGTCCACCCAATAACTATGGCTACACCTTC.